This section outlines one TCR beta chain sequence together with its context. The data originate from a study of blood T cell repertoires in COVID-19. Study in general: PBMCs, B-cell-depleted T cells, or T cells were the source of the cDNA or gDNA that made up the material.

Assay: immunoSEQ multiplex PCR; the TCRdb copy retains only in-frame clones and omits some. The sample has about 200,000 clones; 80% to 90% are singletons. This clonotype originated in a human donor in a cohort sampled during active COVID-19. Input material: peripheral blood.

The CDR3 bases are TGCGCCAGCAGCTTGGATTGGGACAGGGCGGGCACTGAAGCTTTCTTT. Encoded protein: CASSLDWDRAGTEAFF. The chain joins TRBV5-1 to TRBJ1-1; 9 bases match TRBD1. The CDR3 is 16 amino acids. Germline trimming cut 0 bases from V and 4 bases from J; bases unmatched to any gene: 7. Per germline, CDR1 SGHRS and CDR2 YFSETQ.